Listed here are 8 T cell receptor beta chains from one sample, sequenced in a study of shared clonotypes between healthy human individuals. TCRdb's copy holds only in-frame clones and misses some; the assay was immunoSEQ multiplex PCR. This sample has fewer than 650,000 clones, with roughly 79% found just once. Sequences were obtained from PBMCs. The receptors come from a woman between 40 and 55 years old in good health. Some clones in this sample may be carry-over from other donors' samples.

This rearrangement joins TRBV20-1 to TRBJ2-5, with D unclear. Germline V gene data show CDR1 as DFQATT and CDR2 as SNEGSKA (reference sequence). V was shortened by 5 bases and J by 10 bases, with 14 bases between the two germline ends. This CDR3 spans 11 amino acids. CDR3: CSAGPARDQYF. The CDR3, as DNA: TGCAGTGCTGGGCCTGCAAGAGACCAGTACTTC.

The chain employs TRBV6-1 and TRBJ1-2; D gene ambiguous. With 2 bases removed from V and 8 bases from J, the gap between germline ends came to 9 bases. Per germline, CDR1 MNHNS and CDR2 SASEGT. The CDR3 length is 12 residues. CDR3 amino acids: CASSEPTTGYTF. The CDR3 region has the DNA TGTGCCAGCAGTGAACCGACCACGGGCTACACCTTC.

On this clone: It is likely a read error: a sequence one base away is far more abundant. This chain joins TRBV7-9 and TRBJ1-1; possibly TRBD1 for D (5 bases). The V end lost 5 bases, the J end lost 8 bases, and 18 bases lay between the germline ends. The CDR3 sequence is 14 residues long. Germline CDR1 reads SEHNR; CDR2 reads FQNEAQ (reference sequence). CDR3 protein: CASSLKGQSLEAFF. The CDR3 DNA reads TGTGCCAGCAGCCTCAAGGGGCAGAGCTTAGAAGCTTTCTTT.

The V call is TRBV27, the J call TRBJ1-5, with D perhaps TRBD1 (6 bases). CDR1 is MNHEY, CDR2 SMNVEV, per germline (reference sequence). The V and J ends lost 6 bases and 6 bases respectively, with 21 bases between them. The length of the CDR3 is 16 residues. CDR3 nucleotides: TGTGCCAGCAGCTCGAGGGGGGGAGGGGTCTTTCAGCCCCAGCATTTT. Protein sequence: CASSSRGGGVFQPQHF.

This clone was seen more than once but under ten times. Other DNA sequences in this specimen translate into the identical CDR3. The chain joins TRBV2 to TRBJ2-5; perhaps TRBD2 as D (5 bases). The CDR3 consists of 13 residues. Germline CDR1 reads SNHLY; CDR2 reads FYNNEI. Trimming took 6 bases from V and 4 from J, leaving 12 bases between them. The CDR3 DNA follows: TGTGCCAGCAGCGACGGACTGGGAGAGACCCAGTACTTC. Protein product: CASSDGLGETQYF. The whole variable domain, filled in from reference TRBV2 and TRBJ2-5, reads EPEVTQTPSHQVTQMGQEVILRCVPISNHLYFYWYRQILGQKVEFLVSFYNNEISEKSEIFDDQFSVERPDGSNFTLKIRSTKLEDSAMYFCASSDGLGETQYFGPGTRLLVL.

The genes are TRBV5-1 and TRBJ1-2; D is unresolved. Germline values: CDR1 SGHRS, CDR2 YFSETQ. CDR3 length: 13 residues. The V end lost 4 bases, the J end lost 2 bases, and 9 bases lay between the germline ends. The CDR3 DNA is TGCGCCAGCAGCCAAGGGCCCAACTATGGCTACACCTTC. It translates to CASSQGPNYGYTF.

This chain links TRBV2 with TRBJ2-7; D unresolved. Trimming took off 4 bases at V and 9 bases at J, with 10 bases between the two ends. The germline V gene encodes CDR1 SNHLY and CDR2 FYNNEI. This CDR3 has 11 amino acids. The DNA for the CDR3 is TGTGCCAGCAGTGTACCGGATGTGCAGTACTTC. Translated, it gives CASSVPDVQYF.

This chain joins TRBV29-1 and TRBJ2-3; the match to TRBD2 covers 12 bases. Germline CDR1 and CDR2: SQVTM and ANQGSEA. This CDR3 has 15 amino acids. The trim removed 7 bases at V and 2 bases at J, leaving 7 bases unmatched. The CDR3 DNA is TGCAGCGCCCACCGACTAGCGGGAGCCACAGATACGCAGTATTTT. It yields the protein CSAHRLAGATDTQYF.